Shown below are 17 T cell receptor beta chains from a single sample sequenced in a study of beta chain features in type 1 diabetes. Sequenced material consisted of expressed TCRB transcripts (all of the isolated RNA was reverse transcribed). Here immunoSEQ multiplex PCR was the method, and the copy in TCRdb shows in-frame clones only, minus some. The table records hundreds of thousands of clones, roughly a sixth of them present only once. Sequencing input: naive CD4+ T cells from blood. The receptor source for this set is a woman between 18 and 29 years old in good health.

The rearrangement links TRBV14 to TRBJ1-4; no definite D call. Trimming took 5 bases from V and 5 from J, leaving 15 bases between them. CDR1 is SGHDN and CDR2 is FVKESK in the germline V gene. CDR3 length equals 15 residues. In DNA, the CDR3 is TGTGCCAGCAGCTTTCGAGGGCAGAGAAATGAAAAACTGTTTTTT. Amino acids: CASSFRGQRNEKLFF.

The rearrangement joins TRBV11-3 to TRBJ2-5; 9 bases match TRBD1. V shed 5 bases, J shed 5 bases, and the junction held 6 bases outside the gene matches. This CDR3 is built from 14 residues. CDR1 and CDR2 (germline): SGHNT, YENEEA. CDR3 coding DNA: TGTGCCAGCAGCAACAGGGGGCTTGGGGAGACCCAGTACTTC. Amino acids: CASSNRGLGETQYF.

This clone was counted only a few times. This sample also contains other DNA sequences that code for the same CDR3. The chain employs TRBV7-9 and TRBJ2-2; D unresolved. CDR3 length equals 12 residues. The ends were cut back, 5 bases at V and 0 bases at J, with 1 base in the middle. Germline CDR1 reads SEHNR; CDR2 reads FQNEAQ (reference sequence). As DNA, the CDR3 is TGTGCCAGCAGCCCGAACACCGGGGAGCTGTTTTTT. Encoded protein: CASSPNTGELFF.

The chain is built from TRBV30 and TRBJ1-4, with a possible D match to TRBD1 (6 bases). V was pared by 2 bases and J by 7 bases, with 20 bases between. CDR1 is GTSNPN, CDR2 SVGIG, per germline (reference sequence). The CDR3 runs to 16 residues. CDR3 in amino acids: CAWSFWTAELGEKLFF. CDR3 nucleotides: TGTGCCTGGAGTTTCTGGACAGCTGAACTCGGTGAAAAACTGTTTTTT.

The chain joins TRBV6-5 to TRBJ2-7, with 8 bases lining up with TRBD2. The CDR3 totals 15 residues. V lost 2 bases to trimming and J lost 5 bases; unmatched junction nucleotides: 8. CDR1 is MNHEY and CDR2 is SVGAGI in the germline V gene. The CDR3 protein is CASSYRSTSVDEQYF. As DNA, the CDR3 is TGTGCCAGCAGTTACCGTTCGACTAGCGTGGACGAGCAGTACTTC.

V gene TRBV10-2 combines with J gene TRBJ2-5; D gene unclear. V gave up 6 bases and J gave up 0 bases, with 11 bases separating them. CDR3 length equals 14 residues. Germline V gene lookup returns CDR1 WSHSY and CDR2 SAAADI. The CDR3 nucleotides are TGCGCCAGCAGCGTTCTAGGAGACCAAGAGACCCAGTACTTC. The encoded protein is CASSVLGDQETQYF.

This clone occurred a few times. The chain has TRBV9 and TRBJ2-3, with 10 bases aligning to TRBD2. This CDR3 has 15 residues. The germline V gene has CDR1 SGDLS and CDR2 YYNGEE. V dropped 0 bases and J dropped 4; count of bases not matched to a gene: 2. CDR3 in amino acids: CASSVASGRADTQYF. CDR3 DNA sequence: TGTGCCAGCAGCGTAGCTAGCGGGAGAGCAGATACGCAGTATTTT. Full variable domain (rest looked up from reference TRBV9 and TRBJ2-3): DSGVTQTPKHLITATGQRVTLRCSPRSGDLSVYWYQQSLDQGLQFLIQYYNGEERAKGNILERFSAQQFPDLHSELNLSSLELGDSALYFCASSVASGRADTQYFGPGTRLTVL.

The genes are TRBV6-5 and TRBJ2-4; D gene unclear. Germline V CDR1 and CDR2: MNHEY, SVGAGI. The CDR3 runs 13 residues. V dropped 2 bases and J dropped 10 bases, with 12 bases sitting between them. CDR3 sequence reads: CASSYGLTLIQYF. The CDR3 DNA reads TGTGCCAGCAGTTACGGCCTCACATTAATTCAGTACTTC.

The V and J genes are TRBV7-6 and TRBJ2-7; 7 bases agree with TRBD2. Looked up from germline, CDR1 is SGHVS and CDR2 is FNYEAQ. Trimming cost V 4 bases and J 0 bases; bases outside gene matches: 15. The CDR3 is 18 amino acids. CDR3 loop: CASSYQTAPSGSSYEQYF. The CDR3 DNA is TGTGCCAGCAGCTATCAAACAGCCCCTAGCGGAAGCTCCTACGAGCAGTACTTC.

The J gene is TRBJ2-7, the V gene TRBV7-8; 9 positions agree with TRBD1. The junction had 13 bases not matched to a gene; V was cut back by 4 bases and J by 6 bases. The CDR3 runs to 16 residues. CDR1 SGHVS and CDR2 FQNEAQ come from the germline V gene. The CDR3 loop reads CASSSPHRGPRREQYF. CDR3 sequence (DNA): TGTGCCAGCAGCTCCCCACACAGGGGGCCCCGGCGCGAGCAGTACTTC.

The chain recombines TRBV11-2 with TRBJ2-7; 11 positions match TRBD2. The CDR3 extends over 15 amino acids. With V trimmed by 6 bases and J by 4 bases, 8 bases remained unmatched. CDR1 is SGHAT, CDR2 FQNNGV, per germline. The CDR3 spells CASRPGTSGAYEQYF. CDR3 in DNA: TGTGCCAGCAGGCCAGGGACTAGCGGTGCGTACGAGCAGTACTTC.

This clone turned up a few times. The gene calls are TRBV11-3 and TRBJ2-6; maybe TRBD1 (5 bases). The CDR3 covers 15 residues. With 4 bases removed from V and 4 bases from J, the gap between germline ends came to 11 bases. Germline lookup yields CDR1 SGHNT and CDR2 YENEEA. CDR3 sequence reads: CASSSDSSGANVLTF. The CDR3 nucleotides read TGTGCCAGCAGCTCTGACAGTTCCGGGGCCAACGTCCTGACTTTC.

Note on this clone: A junction end diverges from the germline sequence, so it may reflect a read error. The V gene is TRBV9, the J gene TRBJ2-7; possibly TRBD1 for D (6 bases). Germline V gene data show CDR1 as SGDLS and CDR2 as YYNGEE. This CDR3 region has 15 residues. CDR3 in amino acids: CASSPDPDSSSEQYF. The DNA for the CDR3 is TGTGCCAGCAGCCCCGATCCGGACAGTTCCTCCGAGCAGTACTTC.

Regarding this clone: Other DNA sequences in the same sample also yield this CDR3. The chain recombines TRBV7-3 with TRBJ2-3, with 12 bases identical to TRBD2. The CDR3 covers 16 residues. Germline V gene sequence: CDR1 SGHTA, CDR2 FQGTGA. V lost 4 bases, J lost 0 bases, and 2 bases stayed unmatched. The CDR3 here is CASSSGTSGSTDTQYF. The CDR3 DNA reads TGTGCCAGCAGCTCCGGGACTAGCGGGAGCACAGATACGCAGTATTTT.

This clone was counted a few times. The V gene is TRBV11-1, the J gene TRBJ2-1; D is unclear. V lost 2 bases and J 3 bases, leaving 17 bases between the germline ends. There are 17 residues in the CDR3. The germline V gene has CDR1 SGHAT and CDR2 FQDESV (reference sequence). The CDR3 DNA follows: TGTGCCAGCAGCTTAAGCTTTTCGGTGCCGAACTACAATGAGCAGTTCTTC. Translation: CASSLSFSVPNYNEQFF.

This clone appeared a few times. The genes are TRBV5-1 and TRBJ2-1; the D call may be TRBD1 or TRBD2 (5 bases each). The V end lost 4 bases, the J end lost 5 bases, and 19 bases lay between the germline ends. The CDR3 is made up of 16 amino acids. Germline V lookup: CDR1 SGHRS, CDR2 YFSETQ. CDR3: CASSNIGAKWDNEQFF. The CDR3 coding sequence is TGCGCCAGCAGCAACATCGGGGCTAAGTGGGACAATGAGCAGTTCTTC.

In its sample, this clone was seen a few times. The rearrangement uses TRBV29-1 and TRBJ2-1; D is undetermined. Looked up from germline, CDR1 is SQVTM and CDR2 is ANQGSEA. The CDR3 is made up of 12 amino acids. V lost 5 bases and J 4 bases, leaving 9 bases between the germline ends. The chain's CDR3 is CSVSRPYNEQFF. CDR3 bases: TGCAGCGTTTCCAGACCTTACAATGAGCAGTTCTTC.